The rows below give T cell receptor beta chains drawn from one sample of a study of shared clonotypes between healthy human individuals. The assay was immunoSEQ multiplex PCR, and TCRdb's table has in-frame clones only and misses some. The sample yields 650,000 to 750,000 clones, 72% seen once. The sequenced sample consisted of memory CD4+ T cells sorted from blood. The receptors were sampled from a woman in her twenties or thirties in good health. Each CDR3 is given with its conserved first and last residue. Fields, in order: J gene, V gene, D gene, clone size, CDR3 DNA, CDR3 protein. A D gene is named only where the DNA matches it firmly. Some rows have no size entry. The others give once, few or many, or a class for an expanded clone.

>TRBJ2-7|TRBV29-1|TRBD1|NA
TGCAGCGTTGAAGCGAGACAGGGTAGGTCCTACGAGCAGTACTTC
CSVEARQGRSYEQYF
>TRBJ2-7|TRBV6-5|NA|NA
TGTGCCAGCAGTGCCGGGGGTGGGGAGCAGTACTTC
CASSAGGGEQYF
>TRBJ1-5|TRBV18|NA|NA
TGTGCCAGCTCACCACCTTCCCCAGGGCGACAGCCCCAGCATTTT
CASSPPSPGRQPQHF
>TRBJ1-4|TRBV7-9|NA|NA
TGTGCCAGCAGCCTTGAAGACGGAGCGAATCAAAAACTGTTTTTT
CASSLEDGANQKLFF
>TRBJ2-3|TRBV11-2|NA|NA
TGTGCCAGCAGATCCGGGACTAGCACAGATACGCAGTATTTT
CASRSGTSTDTQYF
>TRBJ2-7|TRBV5-5|NA|few
TGTGCCAGCAGCTTGGGGAGCTCCGAGCAGTACTTC
CASSLGSSEQYF
>TRBJ1-1|TRBV5-1|NA|NA
TGCGCCAGCAGCCCAAGGCAGGGGACGAACACTGAAGCTTTCTTT
CASSPRQGTNTEAFF
>TRBJ2-7|TRBV4-2|TRBD2|NA
TGTGCCAGCAGCCAAGAACTAGCGGGTCAAGGAGAGCAGTACTTC
CASSQELAGQGEQYF
>TRBJ2-1|TRBV6-6|TRBD1|few
TGTGCCAGCAGTGGACAGGGGAATGAGCAGTTCTTC
CASSGQGNEQFF
>TRBJ1-1|TRBV7-2|NA|NA
TGTGCCAGCAGGTTAGACGGACAGAGGAACACTGAAGCTTTCTTT
CASRLDGQRNTEAFF
>TRBJ2-7|TRBV29-1|TRBD2|NA
TGCAGCGCCGAGGGACTAGCGGGAGTTGAGCAGTACTTC
CSAEGLAGVEQYF
>TRBJ2-2|TRBV19|TRBD2|NA
TGTGCCAGTCGGCGGGGGATCGGGTCCGGGGAGCTGTTTTTT
CASRRGIGSGELFF
>TRBJ2-1|TRBV29-1|NA|many
TGCAGCGTTGATTACGGATTTACCGGATCCTACAATGAGCAGTTCTTC
CSVDYGFTGSYNEQFF
>TRBJ2-5|TRBV28|NA|NA
TGTGCCAGCAGTTCTCAGGGTGAATTTTGGGTGACCCAGTACTTC
CASSSQGEFWVTQYF
>TRBJ1-3|TRBV29-1|TRBD1|NA
TGCAGCGTCACCAGTTCCCCCCAGGGGGCTGGAAACACCATATATTTT
CSVTSSPQGAGNTIYF
>TRBJ2-7|TRBV28|NA|NA
TGTGCCAGCACCCTTCCGGGGGCAGGGAGCTCCTACGAGCAGTACTTC
CASTLPGAGSSYEQYF
>TRBJ1-2|TRBV2|NA|NA
TGTGCCAGCAGGAACAGGGTGTTGGGCTACACCTTC
CASRNRVLGYTF
>TRBJ1-2|TRBV6-6|NA|NA
TGTGCCAGCAGTTACTCGATATTGGAAGGCTACACCTTC
CASSYSILEGYTF
>TRBJ2-1|TRBV6-6|TRBD2|NA
TGTGCCAGCAGTTCGGAGACTAGCGGGAATATCAATGAGCAGTTCTTC
CASSSETSGNINEQFF
>TRBJ2-3|TRBV5-1|NA|NA
TGCGCCAGCAGCTCCAGCGGAAGCACAGATACGCAGTATTTT
CASSSSGSTDTQYF
>TRBJ2-5|TRBV7-2|TRBD2|NA
TGTGCCAGCAGCTTCGGCGGGAGGGCGTACCAAGAGACCCAGTACTTC
CASSFGGRAYQETQYF
>TRBJ1-1|TRBV28|TRBD1|NA
TGTGCCAGCAGTTCGTCACAGGGGAAGTGCTTCTTT
CASSSSQGKCFF
>TRBJ1-3|TRBV28|TRBD1|NA
TGTGCCAGCAGTTTTGGGGACAGCCATGGAAACACCATATATTTT
CASSFGDSHGNTIYF
>TRBJ2-7|TRBV4-2|TRBD2|many
TGTGCCAGCAGCCAAGAGACTAGCGGAAGTACCTACGAGCAGTACTTC
CASSQETSGSTYEQYF
>TRBJ1-1|TRBV6-1|NA|NA
TGTGCCAGCAGCCGGGGGGCGAACACTGAAGCTTTCTTT
CASSRGANTEAFF
>TRBJ2-2|TRBV7-9|NA|NA
TGTGCCAGCAGTCGGGACTCCGGGGAGCTGTTTTTT
CASSRDSGELFF
>TRBJ1-1|TRBV7-3|NA|NA
TGTGCCAGCAGCTTAAACCCCACGGGAAATGAAGCTTTCTTT
CASSLNPTGNEAFF
>TRBJ2-1|TRBV15|NA|NA
TGTGCCACCAGCAGAGAAGTTGGTGAGCAGTTCTTC
CATSREVGEQFF
>TRBJ2-7|TRBV10-2|TRBD2|few
TGCGCCAGCAGTGAGACCCCGGGAGGGAGTGTGTTCCAGTACTTC
CASSETPGGSVFQYF
>TRBJ2-3|TRBV20-1|NA|NA
TGCAGTGCTAGCCCCACAGATACGCAGTATTTT
CSASPTDTQYF
>TRBJ1-1|TRBV11-1|NA|NA
TGTGCCAGCAGCGCCACAGAGGCCTCAGAAGCTTTCTTT
CASSATEASEAFF
>TRBJ2-2|TRBV7-9|NA|NA
TGTGCCAGCAGCCCCCGGGTTCCGAACACCGGGGAGCTGTTTTTT
CASSPRVPNTGELFF
>TRBJ2-7|TRBV10-1|NA|NA
TGCGCCAGCAGTGAGACAGGAGGACCCTACGAGCAGTACTTC
CASSETGGPYEQYF
>TRBJ2-1|TRBV5-1|NA|few
TGCGCCAGCAGCTTAGGATCGGGAGCCTACAATGAGCAGTTCTTC
CASSLGSGAYNEQFF
>TRBJ1-4|TRBV28|NA|once
TGTGCCAGCAGTTCTGGGGGTACAGGGTATAGTGAAAAACTGTTTTTT
CASSSGGTGYSEKLFF
>TRBJ2-1|TRBV6-5|NA|NA
TGTGCCAGCAGTTACTCGAAACGGCATGAGCAGTTCTTC
CASSYSKRHEQFF
>TRBJ2-7|TRBV10-1|TRBD1|few
TGCGCCAGCAGTGAGCAGGGGGCGTTAGGGCAGTACTTC
CASSEQGALGQYF
>TRBJ1-1|TRBV16|NA|NA
TGTGCCAGCAGCAAAAACGGAGCCGAAGCTTTCTTT
CASSKNGAEAFF
>TRBJ2-5|TRBV5-1|TRBD1|NA
TGCGCCAGCAGCCCGGACAGGGCCAAAGAGACCCAGTACTTC
CASSPDRAKETQYF
>TRBJ2-7|TRBV11-2|TRBD2|once
TGTGCCAGCAGCTTAGCTATGGGACTAGCGGGGAGCTCCTACGAGCAGTACTTC
CASSLAMGLAGSSYEQYF
>TRBJ2-2|TRBV19|TRBD1|NA
TGTGCCAGTAGCCATGCCAGACAGGGGATTAACGGGGAGCTGTTTTTT
CASSHARQGINGELFF
>TRBJ2-7|TRBV7-9|NA|once
TGTGCCAGCAGCTTAGTTGGGGAGTCCTACGAGCAGTACTTC
CASSLVGESYEQYF
>TRBJ1-1|TRBV7-8|NA|few
TGTGCCAGCAGCTCACAGGGAGTTGAAGCTTTCTTT
CASSSQGVEAFF
>TRBJ2-2|TRBV9|NA|NA
TGTGCCAGCCTTGATTGGGCATCGGGGGAGCTGTTTTTT
CASLDWASGELFF
>TRBJ1-5|TRBV2|TRBD1|few
TGTGCCAGCAGTCCCGACAGGGGAGATCAGCCCCAGCATTTT
CASSPDRGDQPQHF
>TRBJ1-2|TRBV5-4|NA|many
TGTGCCAGCAGGGAAGGAAACGGCTACACCTTC
CASREGNGYTF
>TRBJ2-3|TRBV29-1|NA|NA
TGCAGCGCCAACCCATATTCTAGCACAGATACGCAGTATTTT
CSANPYSSTDTQYF
>TRBJ2-1|TRBV5-1|NA|NA
TGCGCCAGTCGCATAGGGACCGTGATGGGTGAGCAGTTCTTC
CASRIGTVMGEQFF
>TRBJ2-5|TRBV7-2|NA|few
TGTGCCAGCAGCTTAAATGGGAGGCGGGAAGAGACCCAGTACTTC
CASSLNGRREETQYF
>TRBJ1-5|TRBV11-2|NA|NA
TGTGCCAGCAGCTTATCAGGGGATCAGCCCCAGCATTTT
CASSLSGDQPQHF
>TRBJ1-1|TRBV6-5|NA|NA
TGTGCCAGCAGTTACAGGGCAGACACTGAAGCTTTCTTT
CASSYRADTEAFF
>TRBJ1-2|TRBV6-4|NA|once
TGTGCCAGCAGTGACTCCTCAAACAGCTATGGCTACACCTTC
CASSDSSNSYGYTF
>TRBJ2-7|TRBV11-2|TRBD1|NA
TGTGCCAGCACCTTGGGACAGGGGACCTACGAGCAGTACTTC
CASTLGQGTYEQYF
>TRBJ2-6|TRBV5-1|NA|NA
TGCGCCAGCAGCTTGGATCCCTTCTCTGGGGCCAACGTCCTGACTTTC
CASSLDPFSGANVLTF
>TRBJ1-2|TRBV7-8|NA|NA
TGTGCCAGCAGCTTAGTCCCAGGAAACTATGGCTACACCTTC
CASSLVPGNYGYTF
>TRBJ1-2|TRBV5-6|NA|NA
TGTGCCAGCAGCTGGAGTACAGGGAGCTATGGCTACACCTTC
CASSWSTGSYGYTF
>TRBJ1-5|TRBV18|NA|NA
TGTGCCAGCTCACCAAAAAGGGCGGGAGGACAGCCCCAGCATTTT
CASSPKRAGGQPQHF
>TRBJ2-3|TRBV29-1|NA|NA
TGCAGCGTGGCCGGGGTTAGCACAGATACGCAGTATTTT
CSVAGVSTDTQYF
>TRBJ1-2|TRBV5-1|NA|NA
TGCGCCAACAGCCCAAGGACGGACGTAGGCTACACCTTC
CANSPRTDVGYTF
>TRBJ2-6|TRBV5-1|NA|NA
TGCGCCAGTCGGACTTACTCTGGGGCCAACGTCCTGACTTTC
CASRTYSGANVLTF